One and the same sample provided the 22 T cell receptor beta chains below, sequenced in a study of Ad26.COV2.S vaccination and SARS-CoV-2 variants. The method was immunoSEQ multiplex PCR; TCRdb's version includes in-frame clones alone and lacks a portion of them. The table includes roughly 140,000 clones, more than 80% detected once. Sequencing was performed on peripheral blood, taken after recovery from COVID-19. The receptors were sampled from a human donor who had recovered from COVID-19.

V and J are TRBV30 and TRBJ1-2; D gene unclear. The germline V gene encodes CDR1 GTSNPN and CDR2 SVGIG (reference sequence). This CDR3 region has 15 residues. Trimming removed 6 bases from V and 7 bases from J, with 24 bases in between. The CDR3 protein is CACYQPGTGGFGYTF. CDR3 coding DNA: TGTGCCTGCTATCAGCCGGGAACCGGCGGTTTTGGCTACACCTTC. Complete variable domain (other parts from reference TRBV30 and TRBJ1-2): SQTIHQWPATLVQPVGSPLSLECTVEGTSNPNLYWYRQAAGRGLQLLFYSVGIGQISSEVPQNLSASRPQDRQFILSSKKLLLSDSGFYLCACYQPGTGGFGYTFGSGTRLTVV.

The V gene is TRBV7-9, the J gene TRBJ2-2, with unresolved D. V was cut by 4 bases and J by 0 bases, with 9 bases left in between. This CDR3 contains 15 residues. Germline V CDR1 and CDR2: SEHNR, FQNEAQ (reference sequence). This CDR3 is CASSSLAANTGELFF. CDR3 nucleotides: TGTGCCAGCAGCTCGCTGGCAGCGAACACCGGGGAGCTGTTTTTT.

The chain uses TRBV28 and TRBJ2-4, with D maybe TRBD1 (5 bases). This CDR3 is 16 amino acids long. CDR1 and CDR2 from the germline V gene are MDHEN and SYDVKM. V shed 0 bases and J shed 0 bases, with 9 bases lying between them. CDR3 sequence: CASSLWTDQAKNIQYF. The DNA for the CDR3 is TGTGCCAGCAGTTTATGGACAGACCAAGCCAAAAACATTCAGTACTTC.

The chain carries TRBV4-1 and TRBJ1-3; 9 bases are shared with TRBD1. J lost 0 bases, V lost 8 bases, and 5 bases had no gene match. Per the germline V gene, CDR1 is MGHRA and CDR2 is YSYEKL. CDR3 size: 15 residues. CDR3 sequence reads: CASSWTGDSGNTIYF. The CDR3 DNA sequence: TGCGCCAGCTCGTGGACAGGGGACTCTGGAAACACCATATATTTT.

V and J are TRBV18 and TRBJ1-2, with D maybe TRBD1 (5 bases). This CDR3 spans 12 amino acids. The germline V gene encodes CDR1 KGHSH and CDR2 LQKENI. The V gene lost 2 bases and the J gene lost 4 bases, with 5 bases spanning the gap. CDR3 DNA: TGTGCCAGCTCACCAGACAGCTATGGCTACACCTTC. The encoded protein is CASSPDSYGYTF.

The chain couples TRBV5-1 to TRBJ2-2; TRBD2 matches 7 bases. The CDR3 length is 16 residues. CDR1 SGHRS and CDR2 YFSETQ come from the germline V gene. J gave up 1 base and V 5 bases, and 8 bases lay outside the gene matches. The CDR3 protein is CASSLIAGRNTGELFF. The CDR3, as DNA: TGCGCCAGCAGTTTAATAGCGGGTCGGAACACCGGGGAGCTGTTTTTT.

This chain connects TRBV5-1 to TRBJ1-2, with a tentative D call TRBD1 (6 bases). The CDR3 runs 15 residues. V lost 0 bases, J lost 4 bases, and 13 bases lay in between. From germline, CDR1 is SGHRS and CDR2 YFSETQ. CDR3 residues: CASSLVQGNSYGYTF. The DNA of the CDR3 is TGCGCCAGCAGCTTGGTTCAGGGGAACTCCTATGGCTACACCTTC.

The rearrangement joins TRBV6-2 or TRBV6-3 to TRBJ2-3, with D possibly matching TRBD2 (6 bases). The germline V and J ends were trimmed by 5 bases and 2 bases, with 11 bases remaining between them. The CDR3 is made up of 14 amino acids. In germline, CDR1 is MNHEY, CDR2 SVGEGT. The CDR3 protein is CASSGTAYTDTQYF. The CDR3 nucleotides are TGTGCCAGCAGTGGGACTGCATACACAGATACGCAGTATTTT.

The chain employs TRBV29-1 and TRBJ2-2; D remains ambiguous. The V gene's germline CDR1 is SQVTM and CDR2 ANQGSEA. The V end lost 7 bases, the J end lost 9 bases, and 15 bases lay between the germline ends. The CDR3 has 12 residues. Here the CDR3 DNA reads TGCAGCGCTGTTTCCCCTATGCGGGAGCTGTTTTTT. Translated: CSAVSPMRELFF.

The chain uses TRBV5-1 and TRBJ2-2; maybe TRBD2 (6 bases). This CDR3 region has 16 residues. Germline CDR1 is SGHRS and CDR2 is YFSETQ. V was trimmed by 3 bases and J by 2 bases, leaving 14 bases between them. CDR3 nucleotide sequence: TGCGCCAGCAGCTCGACACTAGCCCAAAACACCGGGGAGCTGTTTTTT. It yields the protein CASSSTLAQNTGELFF. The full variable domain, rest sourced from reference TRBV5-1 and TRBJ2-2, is KAGVTQTPRYLIKTRGQQVTLSCSPISGHRSVSWYQQTPGQGLQFLFEYFSETQRNKGNFPGRFSGRQFSNSRSEMNVSTLELGDSALYLCASSSTLAQNTGELFFGEGSRLTVL.

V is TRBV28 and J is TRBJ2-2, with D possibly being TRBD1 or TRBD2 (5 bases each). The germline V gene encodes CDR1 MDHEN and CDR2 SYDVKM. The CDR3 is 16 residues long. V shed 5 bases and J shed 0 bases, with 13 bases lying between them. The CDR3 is CASSPLGDSNTGELFF. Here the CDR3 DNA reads TGTGCCAGCAGTCCCTTGGGGGATTCGAACACCGGGGAGCTGTTTTTT.

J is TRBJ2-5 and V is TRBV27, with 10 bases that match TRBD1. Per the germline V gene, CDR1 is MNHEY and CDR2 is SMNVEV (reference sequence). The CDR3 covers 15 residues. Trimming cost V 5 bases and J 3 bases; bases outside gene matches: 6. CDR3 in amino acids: CASSGSGTGEETQYF. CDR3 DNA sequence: TGTGCCAGCAGTGGATCCGGGACAGGGGAAGAGACCCAGTACTTC.

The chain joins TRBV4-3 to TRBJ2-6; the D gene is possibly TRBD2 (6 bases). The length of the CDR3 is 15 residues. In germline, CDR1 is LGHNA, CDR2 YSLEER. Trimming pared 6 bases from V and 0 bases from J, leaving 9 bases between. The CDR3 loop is CASRGGDSGANVLTF. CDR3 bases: TGCGCCAGCAGGGGGGGAGACTCTGGGGCCAACGTCCTGACTTTC.

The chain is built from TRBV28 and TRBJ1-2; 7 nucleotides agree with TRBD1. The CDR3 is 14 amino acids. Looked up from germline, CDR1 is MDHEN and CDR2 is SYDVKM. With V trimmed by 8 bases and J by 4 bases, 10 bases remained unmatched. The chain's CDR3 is CASAIAGTAYGYTF. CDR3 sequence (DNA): TGTGCCAGCGCCATAGCCGGGACAGCCTATGGCTACACCTTC.

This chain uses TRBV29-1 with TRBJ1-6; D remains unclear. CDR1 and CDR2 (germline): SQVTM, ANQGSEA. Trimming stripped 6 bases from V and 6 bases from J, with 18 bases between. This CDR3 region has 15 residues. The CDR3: CSVSTGIAVNSPLHF. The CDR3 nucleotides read TGCAGCGTCTCAACCGGGATCGCGGTTAATTCACCCCTCCACTTT.

CDR3 sequence reads: CASSYLAYEQYF. CDR3 nucleotide sequence: TGTGCCAGCAGTTATTTGGCCTACGAGCAGTACTTC. The chain is built from TRBV6-2 or TRBV6-3 and TRBJ2-7; D remains ambiguous. Germline values: CDR1 MNHEY, CDR2 SVGEGT. V dropped 3 bases and J dropped 2 bases, with 5 bases sitting between them. CDR3 length equals 12 residues.

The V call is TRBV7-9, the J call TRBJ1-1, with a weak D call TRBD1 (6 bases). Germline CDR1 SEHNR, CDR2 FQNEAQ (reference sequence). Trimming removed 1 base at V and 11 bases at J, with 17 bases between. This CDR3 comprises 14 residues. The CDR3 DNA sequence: TGTGCCAGCAGCTTAGAAGGGGGAGGACTCGGGGCTTTCTTT. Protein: CASSLEGGGLGAFF. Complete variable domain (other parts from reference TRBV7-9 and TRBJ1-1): DTGVSQNPRHKITKRGQNVTFRCDPISEHNRLYWYRQTLGQGPEFLTYFQNEAQLEKSRLLSDRFSAERPKGSFSTLEIQRTEQGDSAMYLCASSLEGGGLGAFFGQGTRLTVV.

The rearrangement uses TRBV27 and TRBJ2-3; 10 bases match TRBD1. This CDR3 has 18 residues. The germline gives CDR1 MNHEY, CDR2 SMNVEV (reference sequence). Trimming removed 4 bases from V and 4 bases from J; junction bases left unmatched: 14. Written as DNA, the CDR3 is TGTGCCAGCAGTTCGGACAGGGGGGCCGGGAGTTCGGCAGATACGCAGTATTTT. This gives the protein CASSSDRGAGSSADTQYF.

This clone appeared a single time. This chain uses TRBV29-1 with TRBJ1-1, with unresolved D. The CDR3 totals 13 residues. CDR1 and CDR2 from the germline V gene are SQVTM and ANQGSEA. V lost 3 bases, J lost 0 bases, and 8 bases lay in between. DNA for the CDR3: TGCAGCGTTGATGTTTATATGAACACTGAAGCTTTCTTT. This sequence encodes CSVDVYMNTEAFF.

In DNA form, the CDR3 reads TGTGCCAGCAGCGGACAGCCGGACTACTACACCGGGGAGCTGTTTTTT. Protein sequence: CASSGQPDYYTGELFF. The rearrangement joins TRBV9 to TRBJ2-2; D may be TRBD2 (6 bases). Trimming took 3 bases from V and 3 from J, leaving 15 bases between them. In germline, CDR1 is SGDLS, CDR2 YYNGEE. The CDR3 runs to 16 residues.

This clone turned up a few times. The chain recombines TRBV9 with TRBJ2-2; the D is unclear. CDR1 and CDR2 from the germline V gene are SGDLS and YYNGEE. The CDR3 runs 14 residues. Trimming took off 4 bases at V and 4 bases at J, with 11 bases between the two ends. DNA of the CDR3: TGTGCCAGCAGCTTAAGGACGGGCACCGGGGAGCTGTTTTTT. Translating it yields CASSLRTGTGELFF.

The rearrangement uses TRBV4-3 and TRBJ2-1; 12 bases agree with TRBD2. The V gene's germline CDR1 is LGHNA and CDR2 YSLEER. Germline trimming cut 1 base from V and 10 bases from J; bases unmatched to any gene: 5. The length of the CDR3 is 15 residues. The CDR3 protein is CASSQASGGAKEQFF. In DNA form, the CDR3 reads TGCGCCAGCAGCCAAGCTAGCGGGGGGGCGAAGGAGCAGTTCTTC.